The subject of this entry is one T cell receptor (beta chain). Its target is unknown. This specimen comes from a study of lymphopenia after photon versus proton radiotherapy. Study results and caveats: Under photons, naive T cells and diversity fell while effector/memory populations rose. In patients who died, overall survival fell as post-nadir TCR diversity dropped more. Only patients who died were analyzed for survival; proton advantage is unproven. Oligoclonal CD8+ Temra expansion after nadir drove photon patients' diversity drop.

Sequenced by immunoSEQ multiplex PCR; TCRdb stores in-frame clones only, minus some. This sample has about 42,000 clones, with around 83% found just once. Germline V CDR1 and CDR2: LNHDA, SQIVND (reference sequence). The CDR3 totals 18 residues. With 3 bases removed from V and 9 bases from J, the gap between germline ends came to 29 bases. This specimen was peripheral blood, taken from a patient treated with proton-based radiotherapy. This rearrangement joins TRBV19 to TRBJ1-1; D possibly corresponds to TRBD1 (6 bases). The source of this sequence is a woman in her sixties or seventies with pancreatic cancer. Here the CDR3 reads CASSMRPGWGAGDGKAFF. CDR3 DNA sequence: TGTGCCAGTAGTATGCGCCCAGGGTGGGGGGCCGGCGACGGGAAAGCTTTCTTT.